Described below is a single TCR beta chain sequence and its context. Only a few counts were recorded for this clonotype. It has no known antigen specificity. No base-level quality is on record; no much larger clone is a single base apart. The library was built by means of 5' RACE. TCRdb shows the sequencer as Illumina HiSeq 2500. The second PCR ran for roughly 7 to 12 cycles and used a J-beta primer mix along with a sample-barcoded 5' primer. A template-switch 5' adaptor carrying 12 random nucleotides introduced a unique molecular identifier onto each TCR beta cDNA molecule. At least 3 million CDR3-containing paired-end reads were obtained from each sample. First-strand cDNA was synthesized from all RNA with the Mint cDNA synthesis kit, primed by a TRBC-specific oligonucleotide. Following uracil-DNA glycosylase treatment, a first 18-cycle PCR with universal primers M1SS and BC2_uni_R was performed on all cDNA. As for how the authors treated the data: For normalization, 1 million high-quality reads were randomly selected from each sample, with every read carrying a distinct molecular identifier. Reads sharing molecular identifiers were discarded rather than binned into consensus sequences. MiTCR, set to a Q25 quality threshold and the strictest error-elimination algorithm, was used for CDR3 identification, clonotype clustering and error correction. A nonparametric unseen species model with Euler transformation was used to estimate lower-bound total TCR beta diversity. TCRdb reprocessing: public reads trimmed at Q25 with fastp, clones called with MiXCR, in-frame beta chains kept. Each record represents a unique CDR3 protein, reported with the most common genes and DNA among its rows. TCRdb's processing, not the authors', yielded these V and J calls. Present in this sample are about 770,000 distinct CDR3 sequences, under 45% of which were seen just once. The ten largest make up approximately 20% of the sample.

The donors were 40 or so Caucasian individuals from Russia, aged about 6 to 100 years, who were systemically healthy. Each donor gave 8 to 10 milliliters of peripheral blood, collected into EDTA-treated Vacutainer tubes. Ficoll-Paque density-gradient centrifugation was used to isolate PBMCs, with at least 7 million per sample. Total RNA, at least 6 micrograms per sample, was extracted from PBMCs with Trizol reagent. The percentages of naive CD45RAhigh/CD27high T cells were determined by flow cytometry on a PBMC aliquot from every donor. This entry belongs to a study of blood T cells in healthy people across ages (dated by TCRdb to about 2015). Turning to the overall study: In model experiments, roughly one uniquely barcoded TCR beta cDNA molecule per two T cells was captured by template switching. The study measured age-related changes in TCR beta repertoire diversity using deep sequencing normalized with unique cDNA molecular identifiers. The donors were split into four age groups: young (average approximately 16 years), middle-aged (over 35), aged (approximately 60) and long-lived (over 75). To avoid experimental bias, donors of different ages were distributed randomly across sequencing lanes. Two additional independent replicas of 1 million unique cDNA reads from the same blood draw were analyzed for two donors (one aged 18 to 30 and one aged 80 or older).

Here is what the overall study found, with its caveats: Observed TCR beta diversity correlated strongly with the percentage of naive T cells measured by flow cytometry. Compared with the aged group, more naive CD4+ T cells, fewer expanded clones and increased TCR diversity were shown by the long-lived group, suggesting age selection. As age increased, observed TCR beta diversity per million T cells dropped in a roughly linear way, and a significant reduction was already evident by age roughly 40. Donor CMV infection status was unknown, potentially confounding age-related changes in expanded clonotypes. Since profiling was done on bulk unsorted PBMCs, naive and antigen-experienced compartments could not be conclusively compared. Estimates of total diversity from one million sequenced T cells were regarded as lower bounds and underestimates.

The origin of this receptor is a man in his sixties in good health. The sequenced sample consisted of blood.

CDR3 region: CASSLFTLAGFNEQYF. The DNA sequence reads TGTGCCAGCAGCTTATTTACACTAGCGGGGTTCAACGAGCAGTACTTC. The rearrangement combines TRBV7-4 with TRBJ2-7, and 10 junction bases match TRBD2. The germline V gene sets CDR1 to SGHVT and CDR2 to SQSDAQ. Here V drops 2 bases and J drops 5 bases, and the junction holds 9 bases not matched to any gene. The CDR3 starts with the cysteine, ends with the phenylalanine, and has 16 residues. Only CDR3 DNA is held: 48 bases, read in frame from base 1.